Presented here are 24 T cell receptor beta chains from one specimen sequenced in a study of blood T cell repertoires in COVID-19. Clones were read by immunoSEQ multiplex PCR, and TCRdb kept only the in-frame ones, dropping some. The sample shows roughly 130,000 clones, approximately 83% of them seen only once. Specimen: peripheral blood. These TCRs come from a woman between 50 and 59 years old with acute or convalescent COVID-19.

This chain connects TRBV30 to TRBJ2-3; possible D gene TRBD2, 5 bases. This CDR3 is 14 amino acids long. Germline-derived CDR1 and CDR2 are GTSNPN and SVGIG (reference sequence). The V and J ends lost 3 bases and 2 bases respectively, with 12 bases between them. CDR3 sequence (DNA): TGTGCCTGGAGCAACGGACTTCCCACAGATACGCAGTATTTT. As protein: CAWSNGLPTDTQYF.

This chain links TRBV3-1 (or the pseudogene TRBV3-2) with TRBJ1-4, with D possibly being TRBD1 (6 bases). The germline V gene has CDR1 LGHDT and CDR2 YNNKEL (reference sequence). This CDR3 region has 16 residues. Deletions cut 1 base from V and 8 bases from J, with 17 bases between. The CDR3 DNA sequence: TGTGCCAGCAGCCAAGGGTATGGGGGGGCACAAGAAAAACTGTTTTTT. Translated, it gives CASSQGYGGAQEKLFF.

This clone has a single count. V gene TRBV5-1 combines with J gene TRBJ1-1, with 7 bases that match TRBD1. Germline V CDR1 and CDR2: SGHRS, YFSETQ. The CDR3 consists of 17 residues. V gave up 0 bases and J gave up 3 bases; unmatched junction bases: 11. The CDR3 DNA is TGCGCCAGCAGCTTGGAGGGGTTGACAGGGATAGACACTGAAGCTTTCTTT. This gives the protein CASSLEGLTGIDTEAFF. Full variable domain (outside the CDR3, taken from reference TRBV5-1 and TRBJ1-1): KAGVTQTPRYLIKTRGQQVTLSCSPISGHRSVSWYQQTPGQGLQFLFEYFSETQRNKGNFPGRFSGRQFSNSRSEMNVSTLELGDSALYLCASSLEGLTGIDTEAFFGQGTRLTVV.

V gene TRBV2 combines with J gene TRBJ1-6, with 9 positions matching TRBD1. After removal of 5 bases from V and 8 bases from J, the junction contained 7 bases not matched to a gene. Germline assignment: CDR1 SNHLY and CDR2 FYNNEI. The CDR3 runs to 15 residues. The CDR3 nucleotides read TGTGCCAGCAGTCGCTCCGGGACAGGGTATTCACCCCTCCACTTT. Translation: CASSRSGTGYSPLHF.

The chain combines TRBV19 with TRBJ1-5; no reliable D call. The CDR3 is made up of 15 amino acids. Between the trimmed V and J ends, which lost 7 bases and 0 bases, there was a span of 13 bases. Germline V gives CDR1 LNHDA, CDR2 SQIVND (reference sequence). CDR3 DNA sequence: TGTGCCAGTAAGCGGGAAAATTTTAGCAATCAGCCCCAGCATTTT. Encoded protein: CASKRENFSNQPQHF. Drawing the rest from reference TRBV19 and TRBJ1-5, the complete variable domain is DGGITQSPKYLFRKEGQNVTLSCEQNLNHDAMYWYRQDPGQGLRLIYYSQIVNDFQKGDIAEGYSVSREKKESFPLTVTSAQKNPTAFYLCASKRENFSNQPQHFGDGTRLSIL.

This clone appeared a few times. CDR3 protein: CASSFTGTYNEQFF. CDR3 coding DNA: TGCGCCAGCAGCTTTACGGGGACCTACAATGAGCAGTTCTTC. The V gene is TRBV5-1, the J gene TRBJ2-1, with D perhaps matching TRBD2 (5 bases). The CDR3 loop spans 14 amino acids. V lost 2 bases and J 2 bases, leaving 8 bases between the germline ends. CDR1 SGHRS and CDR2 YFSETQ come from the germline V gene.

V usage is TRBV4-1 and J usage is TRBJ2-3; D possibly corresponds to TRBD2 (7 bases). Germline V gene sequence: CDR1 MGHRA, CDR2 YSYEKL. CDR3 size: 17 residues. The V end lost 4 bases, the J end lost 2 bases, and 19 bases lay between the germline ends. The CDR3 loop reads CASSPSGAGEITDTQYF. CDR3 nucleotide sequence: TGCGCCAGCAGCCCGTCGGGGGCGGGGGAGATCACAGATACGCAGTATTTT.

The chain is built from TRBV30 and TRBJ1-2, with TRBD1 matching 9 bases. J gave up 2 bases and V 2 bases, and 6 bases lay outside the gene matches. In germline, CDR1 is GTSNPN, CDR2 SVGIG (reference sequence). This CDR3 contains 15 residues. For the CDR3, the DNA is TGTGCCTGGAGTCCACAGGGGGCGCGGAACTATGGCTACACCTTC. Protein: CAWSPQGARNYGYTF.

CDR3 protein: CASSSRASNTEAFF. CDR3 sequence (DNA): TGTGCCAGCAGTTCCAGGGCGTCGAACACTGAAGCTTTCTTT. The J gene is TRBJ1-1, the V gene TRBV6-6; the D gene is possibly TRBD1 (5 bases). CDR3 length: 14 residues. Germline V lookup: CDR1 MNHNY, CDR2 SVGAGI (reference sequence). V dropped 4 bases and J dropped 1 base, with 10 bases sitting between them.

The DNA for the CDR3 is TGTGCCAGCAGCTTAGTCACAGGAACGGTCACCGGGGAGCTGTTTTTT. It encodes CASSLVTGTVTGELFF. The genes are TRBV7-3 and TRBJ2-2; TRBD1 is a possible D gene (5 bases). The CDR3 is 16 residues long. From germline, CDR1 is SGHTA and CDR2 FQGTGA. V lost 2 bases, J lost 4 bases, and 14 bases lay in between.

The chain couples TRBV14 to TRBJ1-6; 8 bases align to TRBD1. CDR1 and CDR2 from the germline V gene are SGHDN and FVKESK. The CDR3 consists of 15 residues. V shed 1 base and J 7 bases; nucleotides not matched to a gene: 3. The CDR3 nucleotides read TGTGCCAGCAGCCAAGGACAGGGGCTAAATTCACCCCTCCACTTT. As protein: CASSQGQGLNSPLHF.

This chain uses TRBV2 with TRBJ1-5; 7 bases are a match to TRBD1. V lost 5 bases to trimming and J lost 4 bases; unmatched junction nucleotides: 5. CDR3 length equals 14 residues. Germline V gene lookup returns CDR1 SNHLY and CDR2 FYNNEI. The CDR3 DNA reads TGTGCCAGCAGTATCCAGGGGGAGAATCAGCCCCAGCATTTT. Amino acid sequence: CASSIQGENQPQHF.

V is TRBV4-2 and J is TRBJ2-7; a possible D gene is TRBD1 (6 bases). With 0 bases removed from V and 0 bases from J, the gap between germline ends came to 12 bases. The CDR3 has 16 amino acids. Germline CDR1 and CDR2: LGHNA and YNFKEQ. In DNA, the CDR3 is TGTGCCAGCAGCCAAGAAATTGGACAGAGCTCCTACGAGCAGTACTTC. This translates into CASSQEIGQSSYEQYF.

The CDR3 sequence: CSVDTGDTYGYTF. CDR3 coding DNA: TGCAGCGTTGATACAGGGGATACGTATGGCTACACCTTC. The chain is built from TRBV29-1 and TRBJ1-2; 7 bases line up with TRBD1. This CDR3 spans 13 amino acids. The ends lost 3 bases at V and 5 bases at J; junction bases unmatched: 6. Germline values: CDR1 SQVTM, CDR2 ANQGSEA.

The chain is built from TRBV29-1 and TRBJ2-7, with a weak D call TRBD1 (6 bases). The CDR3 has 14 amino acids. The V and J ends lost 6 bases and 6 bases respectively, with 21 bases between them. The germline CDR1 and CDR2 sequences are SQVTM and ANQGSEA. CDR3 protein: CSVRIPGHFFEQYF. In DNA form, the CDR3 reads TGCAGCGTGCGGATTCCGGGACACTTCTTCGAGCAGTACTTC.

The chain joins TRBV24-1 to TRBJ1-5, with D possibly matching TRBD1 (6 bases). The germline CDR1 and CDR2 sequences are KGHDR and SFDVKD. CDR3 size: 14 residues. Deletions cut 2 bases from V and 8 bases from J, with 12 bases between. CDR3 DNA sequence: TGTGCCACCAGTGATTCAGGACAGTCGGAGCCCCAGCATTTT. Translating it yields CATSDSGQSEPQHF.

The chain joins TRBV12-5 to TRBJ1-5, with TRBD1 matching over 8 bases. With V trimmed by 6 bases and J by 9 bases, 4 bases remained unmatched. Germline-derived CDR1 and CDR2 are LGHNT and FRNRAP. The CDR3 has 12 amino acids. The CDR3: CASGPGQGPQHF. CDR3 sequence (DNA): TGTGCTAGTGGACCCGGACAGGGGCCCCAGCATTTT.

This clone was counted once. This sequence joins TRBV28 and TRBJ2-2; possibly TRBD1 for D (8 bases). Germline V CDR1 and CDR2: MDHEN, SYDVKM. V lost 6 bases to trimming and J lost 6 bases, with 29 bases between them. The CDR3 spans 19 residues. The CDR3 protein is CASSSGGAGLSAWAGELFF. The CDR3 nucleotides read TGTGCCAGCAGCTCAGGGGGCGCGGGACTATCGGCATGGGCCGGGGAGCTGTTTTTT.

CDR3: CASSYLTGLNEKLFF. For the CDR3, the DNA is TGTGCCAGCAGTTACCTGACAGGACTTAATGAAAAACTGTTTTTT. The chain couples TRBV6-5 to TRBJ1-4; possibly TRBD1 for D (6 bases). CDR1 is MNHEY and CDR2 is SVGAGI in the germline V gene. The CDR3 covers 15 residues. Deletions cut 2 bases from V and 4 bases from J, with 11 bases between.

Only one count was recorded for this clone. The V call is TRBV28, the J call TRBJ2-1, with D possibly being TRBD1 (7 bases). This CDR3 has 16 residues. Germline values: CDR1 MDHEN, CDR2 SYDVKM. Trimming took 2 bases from V and 9 from J, leaving 20 bases between them. In DNA form, the CDR3 reads TGTGCCAGCAGTTTAGCCAGGGGGACTTCATCCGCTGAGCAGTTCTTC. Its protein product is CASSLARGTSSAEQFF.

In its sample, this clone was seen once. J is TRBJ1-3 and V is TRBV27; D is unresolved. The V end was cut by 2 bases, the J end by 0 bases, with 5 bases between. Germline lookup yields CDR1 MNHEY and CDR2 SMNVEV (reference sequence). There are 14 residues in the CDR3. The CDR3 sequence is CASSLGPSGNTIYF. CDR3 sequence (DNA): TGTGCCAGCAGTTTAGGCCCCTCTGGAAACACCATATATTTT.

The chain uses TRBV7-5 and TRBJ1-5. TRBV7-5 is classified as a pseudogene. This CDR3 has 14 residues. Written as DNA, the CDR3 is TGTGCCAGAAGCCCCCCTAGGAGGGCTCAGCCCCAGCATTTT. Residues: CARSPPRRAQPQHF.

The chain joins TRBV2 to TRBJ1-4; 7 nucleotides line up with TRBD1. V was pared by 0 bases and J by 5 bases, with 9 bases of the junction left unmatched. CDR1 and CDR2 (germline): SNHLY, FYNNEI. CDR3 length: 17 amino acids. In nucleotides, the CDR3 is TGTGCCAGCAGTGAAGCACCTCCGGGACAGACGAATGAAAAACTGTTTTTT. It translates to CASSEAPPGQTNEKLFF.

The chain couples TRBV2 to TRBJ1-5; D perhaps matches TRBD1 (6 bases). Germline CDR1 and CDR2: SNHLY and FYNNEI. This CDR3 is 10 amino acids long. V dropped 8 bases and J dropped 7 bases, with 6 bases sitting between them. The CDR3 loop reads CASGGQPQHF. The CDR3 DNA is TGTGCCAGCGGGGGCCAGCCCCAGCATTTT.